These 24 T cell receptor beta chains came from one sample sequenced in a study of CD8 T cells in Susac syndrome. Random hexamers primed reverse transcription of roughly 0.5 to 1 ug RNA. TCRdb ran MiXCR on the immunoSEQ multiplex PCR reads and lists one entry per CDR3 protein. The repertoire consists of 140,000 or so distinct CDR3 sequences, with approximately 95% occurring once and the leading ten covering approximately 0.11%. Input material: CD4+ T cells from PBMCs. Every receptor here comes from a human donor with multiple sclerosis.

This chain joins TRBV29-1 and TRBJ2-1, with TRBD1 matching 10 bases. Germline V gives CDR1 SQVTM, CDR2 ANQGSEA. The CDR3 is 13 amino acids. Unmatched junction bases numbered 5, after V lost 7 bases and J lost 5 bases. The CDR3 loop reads CSAGQGEDNEQFF. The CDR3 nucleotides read TGCAGCGCCGGACAGGGGGAGGACAATGAGCAGTTCTTC.

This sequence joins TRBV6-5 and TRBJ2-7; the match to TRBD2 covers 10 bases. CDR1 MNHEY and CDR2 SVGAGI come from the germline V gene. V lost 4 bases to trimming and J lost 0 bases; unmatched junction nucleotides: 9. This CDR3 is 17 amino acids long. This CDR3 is CASSSSLGLALSYEQYF. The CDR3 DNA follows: TGTGCCAGCAGTTCTAGCCTGGGACTAGCGCTCTCCTACGAGCAGTACTTC.

DNA of the CDR3: TGTGCCAGCAGCTTTGGGAGACTAGCGGGGTACAATGAGCAGTTCTTC. Translating gives CASSFGRLAGYNEQFF. This chain links TRBV5-4 with TRBJ2-1, with 11 bases matching TRBD2. Per germline, CDR1 SGHNT and CDR2 YYREEE (reference sequence). This CDR3 is 16 amino acids long. After removal of 2 bases from V and 4 bases from J, the junction contained 5 bases not matched to a gene.

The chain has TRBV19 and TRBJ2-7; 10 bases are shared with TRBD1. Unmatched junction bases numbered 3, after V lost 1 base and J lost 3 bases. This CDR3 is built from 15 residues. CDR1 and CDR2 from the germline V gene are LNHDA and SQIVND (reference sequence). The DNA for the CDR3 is TGTGCCAGTAGTATAGGCCGGACAGGGGGCTACGAGCAGTACTTC. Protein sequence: CASSIGRTGGYEQYF. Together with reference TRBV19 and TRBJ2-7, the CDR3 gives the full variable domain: DGGITQSPKYLFRKEGQNVTLSCEQNLNHDAMYWYRQDPGQGLRLIYYSQIVNDFQKGDIAEGYSVSREKKESFPLTVTSAQKNPTAFYLCASSIGRTGGYEQYFGPGTRLTVT.

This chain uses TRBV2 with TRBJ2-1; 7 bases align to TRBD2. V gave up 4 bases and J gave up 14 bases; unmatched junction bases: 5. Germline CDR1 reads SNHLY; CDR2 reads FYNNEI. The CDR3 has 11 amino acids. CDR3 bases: TGTGCCAGCAGTGTAAGCACTAGCGAGTTCTTC. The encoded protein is CASSVSTSEFF.

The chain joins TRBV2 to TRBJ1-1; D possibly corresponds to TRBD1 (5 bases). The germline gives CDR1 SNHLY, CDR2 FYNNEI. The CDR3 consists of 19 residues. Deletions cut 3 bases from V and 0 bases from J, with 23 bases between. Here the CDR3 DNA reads TGTGCCAGCAGTGAGTTCGCGTCCGGGCAGGGACTCATGAACACTGAAGCTTTCTTT. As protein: CASSEFASGQGLMNTEAFF.

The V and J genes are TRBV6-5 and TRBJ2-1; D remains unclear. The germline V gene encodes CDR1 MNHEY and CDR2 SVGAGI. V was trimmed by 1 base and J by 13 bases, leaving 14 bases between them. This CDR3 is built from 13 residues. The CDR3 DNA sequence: TGTGCCAGCAGTTACTTCGCGACGGGCATTCAGTTCTTC. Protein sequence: CASSYFATGIQFF.

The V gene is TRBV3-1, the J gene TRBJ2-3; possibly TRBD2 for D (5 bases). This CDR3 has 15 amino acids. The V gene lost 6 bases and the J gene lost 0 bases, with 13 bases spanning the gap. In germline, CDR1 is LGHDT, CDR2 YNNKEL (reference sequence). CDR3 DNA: TGTGCCAGCAGTTACGACGGGATTAGCACAGATACGCAGTATTTT. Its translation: CASSYDGISTDTQYF.

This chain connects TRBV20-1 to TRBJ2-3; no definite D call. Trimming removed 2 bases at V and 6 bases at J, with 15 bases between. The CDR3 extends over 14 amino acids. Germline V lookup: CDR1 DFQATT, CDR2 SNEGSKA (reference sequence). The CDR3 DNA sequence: TGCAGTGCTAGACCCACACCACTGGGGGATACGCAGTATTTT. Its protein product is CSARPTPLGDTQYF.

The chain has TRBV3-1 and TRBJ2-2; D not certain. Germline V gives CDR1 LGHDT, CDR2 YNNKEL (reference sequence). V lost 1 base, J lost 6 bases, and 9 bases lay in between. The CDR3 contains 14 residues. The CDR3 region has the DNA TGTGCCAGCAGCCAAGGGGTCACCGCCGGGGAGCTGTTTTTT. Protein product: CASSQGVTAGELFF.

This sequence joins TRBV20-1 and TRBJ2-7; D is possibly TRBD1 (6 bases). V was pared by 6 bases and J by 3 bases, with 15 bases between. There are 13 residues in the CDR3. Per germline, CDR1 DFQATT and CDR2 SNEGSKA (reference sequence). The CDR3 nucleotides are TGCAGTGCCGTGGACAGAACCTACTACGAGCAGTACTTC. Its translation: CSAVDRTYYEQYF.

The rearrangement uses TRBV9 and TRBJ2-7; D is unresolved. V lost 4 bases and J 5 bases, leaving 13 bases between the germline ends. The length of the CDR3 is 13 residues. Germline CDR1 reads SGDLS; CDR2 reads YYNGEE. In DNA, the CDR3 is TGTGCCAGCAGCCTAAGACTGGTTGACGAGCAGTACTTC. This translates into CASSLRLVDEQYF.

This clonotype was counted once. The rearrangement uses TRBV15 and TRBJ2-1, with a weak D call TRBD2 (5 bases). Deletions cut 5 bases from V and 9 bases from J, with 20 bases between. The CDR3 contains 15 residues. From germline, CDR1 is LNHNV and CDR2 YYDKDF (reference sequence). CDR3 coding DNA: TGTGCCACCAGCGGAACTAGGACGAGTCTTGTTGAGCAGTTCTTC. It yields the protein CATSGTRTSLVEQFF.

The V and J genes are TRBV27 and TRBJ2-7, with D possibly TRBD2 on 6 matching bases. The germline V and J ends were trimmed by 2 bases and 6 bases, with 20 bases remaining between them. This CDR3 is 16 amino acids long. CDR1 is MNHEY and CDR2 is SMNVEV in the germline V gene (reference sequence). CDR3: CASSLPALEGASEQYF. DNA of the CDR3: TGTGCCAGCAGTTTACCGGCCTTGGAGGGAGCCAGCGAGCAGTACTTC.

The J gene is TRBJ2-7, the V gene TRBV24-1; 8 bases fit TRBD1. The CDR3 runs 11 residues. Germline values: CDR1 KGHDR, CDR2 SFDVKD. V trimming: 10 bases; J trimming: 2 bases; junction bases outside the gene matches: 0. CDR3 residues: CATGQAYEQYF. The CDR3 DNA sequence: TGTGCCACGGGACAGGCCTACGAGCAGTACTTC.

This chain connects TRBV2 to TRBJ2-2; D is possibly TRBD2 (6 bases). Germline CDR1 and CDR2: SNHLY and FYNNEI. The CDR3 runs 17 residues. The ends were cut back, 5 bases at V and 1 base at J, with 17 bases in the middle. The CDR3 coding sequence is TGTGCCAGCAGTAGGGACTTCCTCGCTATGAACACCGGGGAGCTGTTTTTT. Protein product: CASSRDFLAMNTGELFF.

The CDR3 protein is CASSIPGLQETQYF. DNA for the CDR3: TGCGCCAGCAGCATTCCGGGACTACAAGAGACCCAGTACTTC. V and J are TRBV5-1 and TRBJ2-5, with 7 bases fitting TRBD2. Per germline, CDR1 SGHRS and CDR2 YFSETQ. Trimming removed 4 bases from V and 2 bases from J; junction bases left unmatched: 5. The CDR3 loop spans 14 amino acids.

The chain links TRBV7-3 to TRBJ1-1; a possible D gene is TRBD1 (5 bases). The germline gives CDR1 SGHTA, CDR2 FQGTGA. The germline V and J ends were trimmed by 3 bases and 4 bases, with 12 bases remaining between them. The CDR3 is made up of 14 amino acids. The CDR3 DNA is TGTGCCAGCAGCTTGGACGGGGGGAGCACTGAAGCTTTCTTT. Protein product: CASSLDGGSTEAFF.

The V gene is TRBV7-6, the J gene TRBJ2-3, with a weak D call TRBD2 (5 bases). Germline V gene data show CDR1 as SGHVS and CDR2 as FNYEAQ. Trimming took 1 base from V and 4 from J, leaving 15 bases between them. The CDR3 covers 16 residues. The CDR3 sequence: CASSLGSEARADTQYF. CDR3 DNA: TGTGCCAGCAGCTTAGGATCGGAGGCACGGGCAGATACGCAGTATTTT.

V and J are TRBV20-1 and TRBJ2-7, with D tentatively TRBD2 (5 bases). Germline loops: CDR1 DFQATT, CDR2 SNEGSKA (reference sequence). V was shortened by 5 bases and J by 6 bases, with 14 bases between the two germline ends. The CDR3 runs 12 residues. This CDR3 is CSAERDKGEQYF. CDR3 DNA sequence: TGCAGTGCTGAGAGGGATAAGGGCGAGCAGTACTTC.

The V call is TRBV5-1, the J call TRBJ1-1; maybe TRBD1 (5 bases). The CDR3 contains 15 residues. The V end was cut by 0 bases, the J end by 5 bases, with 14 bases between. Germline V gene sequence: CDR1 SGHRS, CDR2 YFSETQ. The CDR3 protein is CASSLDGRVKTEAFF. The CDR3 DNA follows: TGCGCCAGCAGCTTGGATGGCAGGGTAAAAACTGAAGCTTTCTTT.

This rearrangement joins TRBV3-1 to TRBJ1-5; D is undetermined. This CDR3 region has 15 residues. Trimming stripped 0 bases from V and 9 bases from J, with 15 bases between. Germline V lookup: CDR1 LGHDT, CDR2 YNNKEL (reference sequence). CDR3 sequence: CASSQEAPGLGPQHF. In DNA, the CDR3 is TGTGCCAGCAGCCAAGAGGCTCCGGGATTGGGGCCCCAGCATTTT.

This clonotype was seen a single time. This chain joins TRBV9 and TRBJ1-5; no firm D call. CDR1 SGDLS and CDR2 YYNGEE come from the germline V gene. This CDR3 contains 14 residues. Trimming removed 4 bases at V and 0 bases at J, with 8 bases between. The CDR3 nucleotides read TGTGCCAGCAGCCCACGGGATAGCAATCAGCCCCAGCATTTT. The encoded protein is CASSPRDSNQPQHF.

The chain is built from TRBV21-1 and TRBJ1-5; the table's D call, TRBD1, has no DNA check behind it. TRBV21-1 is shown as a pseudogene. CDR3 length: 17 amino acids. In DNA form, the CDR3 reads TGTGCCAGCAGCCCGGACAGGGAGATGGGAAGCAATCAGCCCCAGCATTTT. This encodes CASSPDREMGSNQPQHF.